Listed below are T cell receptor beta chains from one sample, sequenced in a study of T cells after yellow fever vaccination. In TCRdb, the 5' RACE reads were re-called with MiXCR into one record per CDR3 protein. The sample includes 250,000 or so distinct CDR3 sequences, 3.6% of them seen just once. This specimen consisted of PBMCs, obtained 15 days after the yellow fever booster vaccination. The receptor source for this set is a man aged 18 to 30 who received the YFV17D yellow fever vaccine. The CDR3 runs from the conserved cysteine through the conserved F or W. The order of the fields is V gene, clone size, J gene, D gene, CDR3 protein, CDR3 DNA. The D gene is left open where the match is weak. Rows may omit the clone size; those that give it use once, few, many or a size class.

TRBV7-2,many,TRBJ2-7,NA,CASSFEPLDSYEQYF,TGTGCCAGCAGTTTTGAGCCTCTCGATTCCTACGAGCAGTACTTC
TRBV7-9,NA,TRBJ2-1,NA,CASSSHLQGYNEQFF,TGTGCCAGCAGCTCCCACCTACAGGGATACAATGAGCAGTTCTTC
TRBV5-1,many,TRBJ2-2,NA,CASSILGGVNTGELFF,TGCGCCAGCAGCATCCTCGGAGGGGTAAACACCGGGGAGCTGTTTTTT
TRBV5-1,many,TRBJ1-5,NA,CASRQDGGSNQPQHF,TGCGCCAGCCGACAGGACGGGGGAAGCAATCAGCCCCAGCATTTT
TRBV7-9,many,TRBJ2-7,TRBD1,CASSFGQGRYEQYF,TGTGCCAGCAGCTTCGGACAGGGTCGGTACGAGCAGTACTTC
TRBV7-2,many,TRBJ2-2,NA,CASSYDRTANTGELFF,TGTGCCAGCAGCTACGACAGAACCGCGAACACCGGGGAGCTGTTTTTT
TRBV5-8,many,TRBJ2-2,TRBD1,CASSLFLGGDTGELFF,TGTGCCAGCAGCTTGTTTTTAGGGGGCGACACCGGGGAGCTGTTTTTT
TRBV20-1,many,TRBJ2-5,TRBD2,CSARGGGPFREQETQYF,TGCAGTGCTAGAGGCGGGGGGCCTTTCCGAGAACAAGAGACCCAGTACTTC
TRBV19,many,TRBJ2-5,NA,CASSTAGTEETQYF,TGTGCCAGTAGCACAGCCGGGACTGAAGAGACCCAGTACTTC
TRBV7-2,many,TRBJ2-6,TRBD2,CASSLGGGGYSGANVLTF,TGTGCCAGCAGCTTAGGTGGCGGGGGATACTCTGGGGCCAACGTCCTGACTTTC
TRBV5-1,NA,TRBJ1-2,NA,CASSVGGQSNYGYTF,TGCGCCAGCAGCGTGGGTGGACAGAGTAACTATGGCTACACCTTC
TRBV11-3,many,TRBJ1-1,NA,CASSLEGGDTEAFF,TGTGCCAGCAGCTTAGAAGGGGGGGACACTGAAGCTTTCTTT
TRBV24-1,many,TRBJ1-5,TRBD1,CATSDYPRDRGPILYSNQPQHF,TGTGCCACCAGTGATTACCCCCGGGACAGGGGTCCCATCCTATATAGCAATCAGCCCCAGCATTTT
TRBV7-2,many,TRBJ1-1,NA,CASSFHMNTEAFF,TGTGCCAGCAGCTTCCATATGAACACTGAAGCTTTCTTT
TRBV25-1,many,TRBJ1-6,NA,CASAGLASPLHF,TGTGCCAGCGCAGGGTTGGCATCACCCCTCCACTTT
TRBV12-3/TRBV12-4,many,TRBJ1-6,TRBD1,CASSWDRGLNSPLHF,TGTGCCAGCAGTTGGGACAGGGGGCTTAATTCACCCCTCCACTTT
TRBV27,many,TRBJ1-6,NA,CASSPTPGVGSPLHF,TGTGCCAGCAGTCCAACCCCAGGGGTGGGTTCACCCCTCCACTTT
TRBV5-1,many,TRBJ1-3,NA,CASSLGWDSGNTIYF,TGCGCCAGCAGCTTGGGCTGGGACTCTGGAAACACCATATATTTT
TRBV7-9,many,TRBJ1-3,NA,CASTDPPSRGSGNTIYF,TGTGCCAGCACCGATCCACCGAGCAGGGGCTCTGGAAACACCATATATTTT
TRBV7-9,many,TRBJ1-1,NA,CASTLAGGNTEAFF,TGTGCCAGCACCCTAGCCGGAGGGAACACTGAAGCTTTCTTT
TRBV18,NA,TRBJ2-1,NA,CASSPVTGNYDEQFF,TGTGCCAGCTCACCAGTTACAGGGAACTACGATGAGCAGTTCTTC
TRBV5-1,few,TRBJ2-2,TRBD1,CASSLVTGAGAGELFF,TGCGCCAGCAGCTTGGTAACAGGGGCCGGGGCCGGGGAGCTGTTTTTT
TRBV20-1,many,TRBJ2-3,TRBD2,CSARWASGGRRTDTQYF,TGCAGTGCACGATGGGCTAGCGGGGGTCGACGCACAGATACGCAGTATTTT
TRBV12-3/TRBV12-4,many,TRBJ1-5,NA,CASSLFPGESNQPQHF,TGTGCCAGCAGTTTATTTCCAGGGGAGAGCAATCAGCCCCAGCATTTT
TRBV27,NA,TRBJ2-7,NA,CASSLSIFYEQYF,TGTGCCAGCAGTTTGTCGATTTTCTACGAGCAGTACTTC
TRBV5-1,few,TRBJ1-5,TRBD1,CASSTGTGYNQPQHF,TGCGCCAGCAGCACTGGGACAGGGTATAATCAGCCCCAGCATTTT
TRBV7-9,many,TRBJ1-2,NA,CASTPGGSNYGYTF,TGTGCCAGCACCCCCGGAGGGTCGAACTATGGCTACACCTTC
TRBV5-4,many,TRBJ2-3,TRBD2,CASSLRLAGGATDTQYF,TGTGCCAGCAGCTTACGATTAGCGGGGGGCGCCACAGATACGCAGTATTTT
TRBV2,many,TRBJ1-1,NA,CASRGELNTEAFF,TGTGCCAGCAGGGGGGAGCTGAACACTGAAGCTTTCTTT
TRBV6-1,many,TRBJ2-7,TRBD1,CASRDTGTAPYEQYF,TGTGCCAGCAGGGATACCGGGACAGCACCCTACGAGCAGTACTTC
TRBV5-1,many,TRBJ1-3,TRBD1,CASSRVGQGAGNTIYF,TGCGCCAGCAGCCGCGTTGGACAGGGCGCTGGAAACACCATATATTTT
TRBV5-1,NA,TRBJ2-5,NA,CASSPGGMSGAGETQYF,TGCGCCAGCAGCCCGGGGGGTATGTCAGGGGCCGGAGAGACCCAGTACTTC
TRBV6-2/TRBV6-3,many,TRBJ2-2,NA,CASSHFTGATGELFF,TGTGCCAGCAGTCACTTTACCGGGGCGACCGGGGAGCTGTTTTTT
TRBV5-4,many,TRBJ2-2,TRBD2,CASSFVVGGGDTGELFF,TGTGCCAGCAGCTTCGTAGTTGGCGGGGGAGACACCGGGGAGCTGTTTTTT
TRBV5-1,many,TRBJ1-1,NA,CASRESETPNTEAFF,TGCGCCAGCAGAGAATCGGAAACCCCCAACACTGAAGCTTTCTTT
TRBV5-1,many,TRBJ1-5,NA,CASSLVGGSGQPQHF,TGCGCCAGCAGCTTGGTGGGGGGCTCGGGTCAGCCCCAGCATTTT
TRBV5-4,many,TRBJ2-3,TRBD2,CASSLERGTGTQYF,TGTGCCAGCAGCTTGGAGCGGGGGACGGGTACGCAGTATTTT
TRBV7-2,few,TRBJ2-3,NA,CASSLTISTDTQYF,TGTGCCAGCAGCTTGACTATAAGCACAGATACGCAGTATTTT
TRBV12-3/TRBV12-4,many,TRBJ1-6,NA,CASTLQGSKRSPLHF,TGTGCCAGCACCTTACAGGGTAGTAAACGATCACCCCTCCACTTT
TRBV20-1,many,TRBJ2-7,NA,CSASSSPIAYEQYF,TGCAGTGCTAGCTCGTCTCCTATTGCCTACGAGCAGTACTTC
TRBV20-1,many,TRBJ2-3,TRBD1,CSKTGVGTDTQYF,TGCAGTAAAACAGGGGTAGGGACAGATACGCAGTATTTT
TRBV7-2,many,TRBJ1-4,NA,CASSAEVPGAANEKLFF,TGTGCCAGCAGCGCTGAAGTTCCAGGGGCGGCTAATGAAAAACTGTTTTTT
TRBV15,many,TRBJ2-2,TRBD1,CATSGGGQGYTGELFF,TGTGCCACCAGCGGAGGGGGACAGGGGTACACCGGGGAGCTGTTTTTT
TRBV6-6,many,TRBJ2-3,NA,CASSYSGARGTDTQYF,TGTGCCAGCAGTTACTCAGGGGCCAGGGGCACAGATACGCAGTATTTT
TRBV7-2,few,TRBJ1-2,NA,CASSLARQAYGYTF,TGTGCCAGCAGCTTAGCGAGGCAGGCCTATGGCTACACCTTC
TRBV5-1,many,TRBJ2-3,NA,CASSWDSRTDTQYF,TGCGCCAGCAGCTGGGACTCTCGCACAGATACGCAGTATTTT
TRBV5-6,many,TRBJ1-4,NA,CASSLSLGAANEKLFF,TGTGCCAGCAGCTTGAGTTTAGGGGCGGCTAATGAAAAACTGTTTTTT
TRBV4-1,many,TRBJ2-4,NA,CASSQDPLAKNIQYF,TGCGCCAGCAGCCAAGATCCACTAGCCAAAAACATTCAGTACTTC
TRBV5-4,many,TRBJ2-7,NA,CASSFQGSSSYEQYF,TGTGCCAGCAGCTTTCAGGGCTCTAGCTCCTACGAGCAGTACTTC
TRBV4-1,many,TRBJ2-5,TRBD2,CASSQGGLAKETQYF,TGCGCCAGCAGCCAAGGGGGACTAGCCAAGGAGACCCAGTACTTC
TRBV20-1,many,TRBJ1-6,TRBD1,CSARRIGFGTGGNSPLHF,TGCAGTGCTAGACGTATTGGGTTCGGGACAGGGGGAAATTCACCCCTCCACTTT
TRBV20-1,many,TRBJ1-3,NA,CSARGSGNTIYF,TGCAGTGCCAGGGGTTCGGGAAACACCATATATTTT
TRBV2,many,TRBJ1-4,TRBD1,CAVTGTANEKLFF,TGTGCCGTAACCGGGACAGCTAATGAAAAACTGTTTTTT
TRBV19,many,TRBJ2-1,NA,CASSSNGYNEQFF,TGTGCCAGTAGTAGCAACGGGTACAATGAGCAGTTCTTC